This T cell receptor (beta chain) originates from a study of CD8 T cell repertoires and HIV-1 epitope variants. Study overall: Each of Twenty-five Gag and Nef epitope peptides stimulated a separate culture. Epitopes were three Gag families plus Nef HW9 and YT9. Separate from the cultures, 1M uncultured T cells served as baseline.

On this clone itself: Its specificity is not known.

This CDR3 is built from 15 residues. V was clipped by 3 bases and J by 8 bases, with 17 bases between them. Germline-derived CDR1 and CDR2 are MNHGY and SVAAGI. On the immunoSEQ platform, TCR beta CDR3s were sequenced at survey depth. Clones were sequenced by immunoSEQ multiplex PCR, and TCRdb holds only the in-frame ones, with some missing. Among 6,000 or so clones listed, around 71% were seen once. The rearrangement uses TRBV6-9 and TRBJ2-1; tentatively, D is TRBD1 or TRBD2 (6 bases each). The clonotype comes from a male donor with HIV. Specimen: cultured CD8+ T cells derived from PBMCs. As DNA, the CDR3 is TGTGCCAGCAGTTACGGGGGCAGGGGTTATGATGAGCAGTTCTTC. It translates to CASSYGGRGYDEQFF.